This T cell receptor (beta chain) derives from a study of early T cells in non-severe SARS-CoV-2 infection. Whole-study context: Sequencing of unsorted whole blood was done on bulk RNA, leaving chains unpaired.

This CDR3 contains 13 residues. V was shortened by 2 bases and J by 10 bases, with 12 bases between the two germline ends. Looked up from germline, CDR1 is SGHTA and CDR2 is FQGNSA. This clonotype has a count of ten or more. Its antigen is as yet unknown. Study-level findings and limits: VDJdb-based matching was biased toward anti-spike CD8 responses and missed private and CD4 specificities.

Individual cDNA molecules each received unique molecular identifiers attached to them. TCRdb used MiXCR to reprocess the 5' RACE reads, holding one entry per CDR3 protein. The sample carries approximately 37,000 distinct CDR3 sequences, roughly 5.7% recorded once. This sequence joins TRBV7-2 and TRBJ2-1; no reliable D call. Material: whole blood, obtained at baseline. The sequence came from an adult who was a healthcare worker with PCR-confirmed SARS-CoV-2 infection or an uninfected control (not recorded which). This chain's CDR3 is CASSLLLNEEQFF. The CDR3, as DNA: TGTGCCAGCAGCTTACTTTTAAATGAAGAGCAGTTCTTC. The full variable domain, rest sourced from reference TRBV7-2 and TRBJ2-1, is GAGVSQSPSNKVTEKGKDVELRCDPISGHTALYWYRQSLGQGLEFLIYFQGNSAPDKSGLPSDRFSAERTGGSVSTLTIQRTQQEDSAVYLCASSLLLNEEQFFGPGTRLTVL.